This TCR beta chain derives from a study of T cells in Graves' hyperthyroidism and ophthalmopathy. The CDR3 regions of TCR beta were amplified from RNA transcripts. An initial round of RT-PCR targeting the TCR CDR3 relied on the HTBI primer set. In TCRdb, the multiplex PCR reads were re-called with MiXCR into one record per CDR3 protein. Here the sample spans about 350,000 distinct CDR3 sequences, around 14% being singletons. Graves' hyperthyroidism without ophthalmopathy progression within 18 months was termed stable. There are 13 residues in the CDR3. Trimming removed 9 bases from V and 6 bases from J; junction bases left unmatched: 4. Germline V lookup: CDR1 LNHNV, CDR2 YYDKDF (reference sequence).

J is TRBJ2-1 and V is TRBV15; TRBD2 agrees at 11 bases. The origin of this receptor is a woman aged 25-40 years with Graves' hyperthyroidism. Sequencing was done on a sample of blood. CDR3 protein: CATSSGRANEQFF. In DNA form, the CDR3 reads TGTGCCACAAGTAGCGGGAGGGCCAATGAGCAGTTCTTC.